The 15 T cell receptor beta chains listed next were all sequenced from one sample in a study of T cell changes during pregnancy in multiple sclerosis. Sequenced by immunoSEQ multiplex PCR; TCRdb stores in-frame clones only, minus some. This sample has some 100,000 clones, with almost 95% found just once. The specimen was peripheral blood, collected before pregnancy. The receptors derive from a female donor with multiple sclerosis, enrolled in a pregnancy study.

The rearrangement links TRBV5-6 to TRBJ2-3, with 8 bases lining up with TRBD2. Trimming cost V 1 base and J 4 bases; bases outside gene matches: 5. The CDR3 loop spans 15 amino acids. Germline lookup yields CDR1 SGHDT and CDR2 YYEEEE. The DNA for the CDR3 is TGTGCCAGCAGCTTGTATTCGGGAGGGCCAGATACGCAGTATTTT. Encoded protein: CASSLYSGGPDTQYF.

This clone was observed once. CDR3 DNA sequence: TGTGCCAGCAGCTTGGAAGGGCCAGGGGAAAAACTGTTTTTT. Its translation is CASSLEGPGEKLFF. The rearrangement uses TRBV5-8 and TRBJ1-4; D is perhaps TRBD1 (5 bases). This CDR3 is 14 amino acids long. The germline V and J ends were trimmed by 0 bases and 8 bases, with 11 bases remaining between them. Germline V gene lookup returns CDR1 SGHTS and CDR2 YDEGEE.

This rearrangement joins TRBV19 to TRBJ2-2, with D possibly TRBD2 on 5 matching bases. This CDR3 has 15 residues. The germline V and J ends were trimmed by 3 bases and 5 bases, with 13 bases remaining between them. Germline values: CDR1 LNHDA, CDR2 SQIVND (reference sequence). CDR3 loop: CASSIGGSPTGELFF. DNA of the CDR3: TGTGCCAGTAGTATTGGTGGGAGCCCTACCGGGGAGCTGTTTTTT.

The rearrangement joins TRBV14 to TRBJ2-1; 12 positions match TRBD2. Per the germline V gene, CDR1 is SGHDN and CDR2 is FVKESK. V shed 4 bases and J 9 bases; nucleotides not matched to a gene: 10. This CDR3 is built from 16 residues. This CDR3 is CASSRGWLAGGLEQFF. CDR3 coding DNA: TGTGCCAGCAGCCGTGGCTGGCTAGCGGGAGGGCTTGAGCAGTTCTTC.

The chain joins TRBV27 to TRBJ2-1; D may be TRBD1 (6 bases). The V end was cut by 6 bases, the J end by 12 bases, with 18 bases between. Germline CDR1 MNHEY, CDR2 SMNVEV (reference sequence). The CDR3 has 13 residues. The CDR3 DNA follows: TGTGCCAGCAGCGCAGGGGCCGCCCTCCGGCAGTTCTTC. Translation gives CASSAGAALRQFF.

The rearrangement uses TRBV30 and TRBJ1-5; 7 bases are a match to TRBD1. V trimming: 0 bases; J trimming: 6 bases; junction bases outside the gene matches: 8. There are 15 residues in the CDR3. The germline V gene encodes CDR1 GTSNPN and CDR2 SVGIG (reference sequence). CDR3 bases: TGTGCCTGGAGTGTAAGACAGGGATCCAGTCAGCCCCAGCATTTT. Translating it yields CAWSVRQGSSQPQHF.

This chain connects TRBV18 to TRBJ1-5; a possible D gene is TRBD1 (6 bases). The CDR3 extends over 15 amino acids. Germline CDR1 KGHSH, CDR2 LQKENI. V was cut by 8 bases and J by 0 bases, with 14 bases left in between. CDR3 sequence (DNA): TGTGCCAGCGGAGTCGGGACAAATAGCAATCAGCCCCAGCATTTT. Residues: CASGVGTNSNQPQHF.

This clone came up once. The chain carries TRBV13 and TRBJ2-2; 7 nucleotides line up with TRBD2. The CDR3 runs to 16 residues. With 8 bases clipped from V and 2 bases from J, the junction kept 11 bases outside the gene matches. The germline V gene encodes CDR1 PRHDT and CDR2 FYEKMQ (reference sequence). The CDR3 here is CASAGRMLANTGELFF. The CDR3, as DNA: TGTGCCAGCGCCGGGAGGATGCTCGCAAACACCGGGGAGCTGTTTTTT.

The CDR3 sequence: CASASGSIWETQYF. CDR3 bases: TGTGCCAGCGCTAGCGGGAGCATTTGGGAGACCCAGTACTTC. The rearrangement joins TRBV7-9 to TRBJ2-5, with 10 bases matching TRBD2. The junction had 8 bases not matched to a gene; V was cut back by 8 bases and J by 5 bases. Germline loops: CDR1 SEHNR, CDR2 FQNEAQ (reference sequence). The CDR3 runs to 14 residues.

This sequence joins TRBV27 and TRBJ2-7; 8 bases line up with TRBD2. With V trimmed by 2 bases and J by 3 bases, 0 bases remained unmatched. The CDR3 has 13 amino acids. Germline loops: CDR1 MNHEY, CDR2 SMNVEV (reference sequence). CDR3: CASSLAGGYEQYF. CDR3 nucleotides: TGTGCCAGCAGTTTAGCGGGAGGCTACGAGCAGTACTTC.

The chain is built from TRBV6-6 and TRBJ1-2; D might be TRBD1 (6 bases). Looked up from germline, CDR1 is MNHNY and CDR2 is SVGAGI (reference sequence). There are 13 residues in the CDR3. The V end lost 7 bases, the J end lost 5 bases, and 14 bases lay between the germline ends. CDR3 sequence: CASNEQGDYGYTF. The CDR3 region has the DNA TGTGCCAGCAATGAACAGGGCGATTATGGCTACACCTTC.

CDR3 region: CASGSQGSQPQHF. The CDR3 nucleotides are TGTGCTAGCGGGTCGCAGGGGAGTCAGCCCCAGCATTTT. The rearrangement links TRBV27 to TRBJ1-5, with a tentative D call TRBD1 (6 bases). The length of the CDR3 is 13 residues. Germline V CDR1 and CDR2: MNHEY, SMNVEV (reference sequence).

The chain employs TRBV30 and TRBJ2-7; 9 positions agree with TRBD2. CDR3 length: 15 amino acids. Germline loops: CDR1 GTSNPN, CDR2 SVGIG (reference sequence). V lost 5 bases, J lost 1 base, and 9 bases stayed unmatched. CDR3 coding DNA: TGTGCCTGGCTGGGAGGGACTAGCTCTTCCTACGAGCAGTACTTC. Translating gives CAWLGGTSSSYEQYF.

The rearrangement uses TRBV5-1 and TRBJ1-2, with a tentative D call TRBD1 (6 bases). Germline V gene sequence: CDR1 SGHRS, CDR2 YFSETQ. There are 12 residues in the CDR3. Trimming left V 4 bases short and J 5 bases short, with 9 bases between. The DNA of the CDR3 is TGCGCCAGCAGCATGACAGGTTATGGCTACACCTTC. This codes for CASSMTGYGYTF.

The J gene is TRBJ2-4, the V gene TRBV29-1, with 8 bases identical to TRBD2. This CDR3 has 14 residues. CDR1 is SQVTM, CDR2 ANQGSEA, per germline. The V and J ends lost 4 bases and 2 bases, in that order; junction bases with no gene match: 4. CDR3 nucleotide sequence: TGCAGCGTTGTACTAGCGGACTCCAAAAACATTCAGTACTTC. Its translation is CSVVLADSKNIQYF.